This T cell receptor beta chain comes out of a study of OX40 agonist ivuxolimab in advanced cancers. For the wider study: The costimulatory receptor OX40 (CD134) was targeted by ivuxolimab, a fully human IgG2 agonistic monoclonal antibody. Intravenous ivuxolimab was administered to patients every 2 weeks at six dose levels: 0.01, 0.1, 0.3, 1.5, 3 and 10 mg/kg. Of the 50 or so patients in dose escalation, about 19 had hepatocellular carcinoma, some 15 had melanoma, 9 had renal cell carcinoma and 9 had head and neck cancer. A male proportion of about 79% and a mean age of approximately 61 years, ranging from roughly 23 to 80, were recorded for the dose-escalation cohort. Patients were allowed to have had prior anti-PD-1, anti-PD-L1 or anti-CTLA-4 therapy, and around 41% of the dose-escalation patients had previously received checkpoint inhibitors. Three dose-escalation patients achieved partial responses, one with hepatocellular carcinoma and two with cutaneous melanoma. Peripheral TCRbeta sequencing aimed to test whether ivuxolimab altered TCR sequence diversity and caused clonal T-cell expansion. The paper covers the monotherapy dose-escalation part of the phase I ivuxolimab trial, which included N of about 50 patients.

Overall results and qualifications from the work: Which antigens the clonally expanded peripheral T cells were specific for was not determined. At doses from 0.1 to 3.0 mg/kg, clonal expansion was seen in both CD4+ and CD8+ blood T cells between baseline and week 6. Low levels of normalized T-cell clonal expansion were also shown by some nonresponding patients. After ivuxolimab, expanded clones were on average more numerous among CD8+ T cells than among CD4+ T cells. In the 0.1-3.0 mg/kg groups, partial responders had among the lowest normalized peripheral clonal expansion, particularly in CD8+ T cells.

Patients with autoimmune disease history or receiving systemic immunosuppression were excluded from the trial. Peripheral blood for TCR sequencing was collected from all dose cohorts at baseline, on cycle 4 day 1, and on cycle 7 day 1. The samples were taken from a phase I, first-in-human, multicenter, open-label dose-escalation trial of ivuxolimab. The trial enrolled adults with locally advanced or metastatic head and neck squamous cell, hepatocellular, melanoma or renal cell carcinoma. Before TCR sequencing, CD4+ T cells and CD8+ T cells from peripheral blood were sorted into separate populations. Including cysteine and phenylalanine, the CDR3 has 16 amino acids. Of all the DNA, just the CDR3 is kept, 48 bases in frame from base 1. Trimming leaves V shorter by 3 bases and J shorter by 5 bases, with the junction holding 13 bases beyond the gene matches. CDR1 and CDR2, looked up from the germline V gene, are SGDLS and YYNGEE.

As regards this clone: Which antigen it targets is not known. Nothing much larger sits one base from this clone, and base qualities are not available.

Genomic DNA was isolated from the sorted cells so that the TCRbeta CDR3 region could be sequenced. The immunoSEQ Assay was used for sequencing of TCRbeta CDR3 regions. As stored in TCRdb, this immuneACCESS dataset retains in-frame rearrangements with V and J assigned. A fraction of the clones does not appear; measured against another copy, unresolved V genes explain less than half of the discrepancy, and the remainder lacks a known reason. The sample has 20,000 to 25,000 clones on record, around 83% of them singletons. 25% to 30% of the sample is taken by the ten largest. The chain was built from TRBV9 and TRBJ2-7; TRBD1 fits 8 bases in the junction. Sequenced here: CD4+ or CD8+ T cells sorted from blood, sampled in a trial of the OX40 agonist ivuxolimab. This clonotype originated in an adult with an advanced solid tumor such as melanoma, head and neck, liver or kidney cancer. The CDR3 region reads CASSASGGGLQDEQYF. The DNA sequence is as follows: TGTGCCAGCAGCGCCTCAGGGGGCGGACTACAGGACGAGCAGTACTTC.